Each of the 4 T cell receptor beta chains below was sequenced from the same sample in a study of monozygotic twins with cystic fibrosis. The method was immunoSEQ multiplex PCR; TCRdb's version includes in-frame clones alone and lacks a portion of them. The table has around 20,000 clones, about 89% seen once. The sample consisted of blood. Every receptor here comes from a girl aged 2-10 years with cystic fibrosis.

This clone was seen only a few times. The chain recombines TRBV19 with TRBJ1-1; D not certain. The CDR3 extends over 13 amino acids. The ends were cut back, 7 bases at V and 4 bases at J, with 13 bases in the middle. Germline loops: CDR1 LNHDA, CDR2 SQIVND (reference sequence). The chain's CDR3 is CASIPTAGTEAFF. As DNA, the CDR3 is TGTGCCAGTATTCCCACGGCGGGCACTGAAGCTTTCTTT.

This clone was observed once. The rearrangement uses TRBV27 and TRBJ2-5; perhaps TRBD2 as D (6 bases). CDR1 MNHEY and CDR2 SMNVEV come from the germline V gene (reference sequence). Trimming stripped 4 bases from V and 2 bases from J, with 14 bases between. CDR3 length equals 15 residues. As DNA, the CDR3 is TGTGCCAGCAGTTCACCTGGGACTGTGCAAGAGACCCAGTACTTC. Amino acids: CASSSPGTVQETQYF.

The CDR3 region has the DNA TGCGCCAGGAGTAGGACAGAGAGGATCCACGAGCAGTACTTC. Translation gives CARSRTERIHEQYF. This chain joins TRBV23-1 and TRBJ2-7; possible D gene TRBD1, 6 bases. TRBV23-1 is designated an ORF whose function remains uncertain. There are 14 residues in the CDR3. With 9 bases removed from V and 5 bases from J, the gap between germline ends came to 20 bases.

The rearrangement uses TRBV7-2 and TRBJ2-1; no firm D call. Germline CDR1 SGHTA, CDR2 FQGNSA. This CDR3 spans 11 amino acids. V lost 4 bases and J lost 10, with 8 bases in between. The CDR3 DNA follows: TGTGCCAGCAGCTCCCTAGTAGAGCAGTTCTTC. This gives the protein CASSSLVEQFF.